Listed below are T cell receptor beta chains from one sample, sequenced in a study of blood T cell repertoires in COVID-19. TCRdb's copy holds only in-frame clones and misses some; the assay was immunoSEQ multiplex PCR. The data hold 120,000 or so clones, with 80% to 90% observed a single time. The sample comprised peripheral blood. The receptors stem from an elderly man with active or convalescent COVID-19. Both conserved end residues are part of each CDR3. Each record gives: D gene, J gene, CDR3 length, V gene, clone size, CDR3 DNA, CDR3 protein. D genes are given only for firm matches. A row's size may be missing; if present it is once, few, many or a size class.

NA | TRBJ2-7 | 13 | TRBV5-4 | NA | TGTGCCAGCAGCAAGACTGGTGACTACGAGCAGTACTTC | CASSKTGDYEQYF
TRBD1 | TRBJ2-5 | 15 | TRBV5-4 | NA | TGTGCCAGCAGCACCGGGACAGGGTTCCAAGAGACCCAGTACTTC | CASSTGTGFQETQYF
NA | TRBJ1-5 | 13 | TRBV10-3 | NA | TGTGCCATCAGCCAGGGGTCGAATCAGCCCCAGCATTTT | CAISQGSNQPQHF
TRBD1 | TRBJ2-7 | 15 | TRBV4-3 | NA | TGCGCCAGCAGCCCGGACAGGGGCTCCCCTTACGAGCAGTACTTC | CASSPDRGSPYEQYF
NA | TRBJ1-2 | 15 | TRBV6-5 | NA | TGTGCCAGCAGCCGCCGGGAAGGGTCAGACTATGGCTACACCTTC | CASSRREGSDYGYTF
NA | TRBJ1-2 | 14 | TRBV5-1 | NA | TGCGCCAGCAGCTTATCGGGGGGAATCTATGGCTACACCTTC | CASSLSGGIYGYTF
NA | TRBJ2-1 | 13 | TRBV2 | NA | TGTGCCAGCAGTGCTGAGTCAGGGATTGAGCAGTTCTTC | CASSAESGIEQFF
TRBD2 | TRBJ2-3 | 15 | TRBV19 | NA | TGTGCCAGTAAAGCAGCGGGGGGGCTTACAGATACGCAGTATTTT | CASKAAGGLTDTQYF
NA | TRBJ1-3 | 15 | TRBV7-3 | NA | TGTGCCACCAAAAGACTCGGGGTTGGCGGTAACACCATATATTTT | CATKRLGVGGNTIYF
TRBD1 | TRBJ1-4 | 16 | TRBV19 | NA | TGTGCCAGTAGTATCCGCCGGACAGGGTCGAATGAAAAACTGTTTTTT | CASSIRRTGSNEKLFF
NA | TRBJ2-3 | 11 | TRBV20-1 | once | TGCAGTGCTTCGACAACAGATACGCAGTATTTT | CSASTTDTQYF
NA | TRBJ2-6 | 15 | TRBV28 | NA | TGTGCCAGCAGTTTAGGGAGCTCTGGGGCCAACGTCCTGACTTTC | CASSLGSSGANVLTF
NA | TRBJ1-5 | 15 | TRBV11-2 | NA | TGTGCCAGCAGCACCCTTGGCGGGGGGGGCCAGCCCCAGCATTTT | CASSTLGGGGQPQHF
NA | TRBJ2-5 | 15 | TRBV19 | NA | TGTGCCAGTAGTAAACCCAGGAGGGCGGGAGAGACCCAGTACTTC | CASSKPRRAGETQYF
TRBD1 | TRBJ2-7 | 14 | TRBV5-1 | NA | TGCGCCAGCAGCTTGGAACAGGGGAACTACGAGCAGTACTTC | CASSLEQGNYEQYF
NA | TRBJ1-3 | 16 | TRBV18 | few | TGTGCCAGCTCACCGCCGGGGGGTGGCTCTGGAAACACCATATATTTT | CASSPPGGGSGNTIYF
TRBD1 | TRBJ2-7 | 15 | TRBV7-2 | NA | TGTGCCAGCAGTCGACAGGGGAGCAGCACCTACGAGCAGTACTTC | CASSRQGSSTYEQYF
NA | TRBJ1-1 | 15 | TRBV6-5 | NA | TGTGCCAGCAGTTCCACGACCACGGGGGGAACTGAAGCTTTCTTT | CASSSTTTGGTEAFF
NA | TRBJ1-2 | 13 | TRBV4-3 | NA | TGCGCCAGCAGCCAAGCGGAGGGAATTGGCTACACCTTC | CASSQAEGIGYTF
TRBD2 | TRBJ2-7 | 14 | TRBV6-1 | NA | TGTGCCAGCAGTACGGGACTAGCGAATTACGAGCAGTACTTC | CASSTGLANYEQYF
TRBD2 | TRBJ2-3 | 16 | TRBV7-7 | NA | TGTGCCAGCAGCCCCGGACTAGCGGGGGGAACAGATACGCAGTATTTT | CASSPGLAGGTDTQYF
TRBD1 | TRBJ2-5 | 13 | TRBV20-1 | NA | TGCAGTGCTAGTAGGGGGCTCTTGGAGACCCAGTACTTC | CSASRGLLETQYF
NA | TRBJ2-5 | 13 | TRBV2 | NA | TGTGCCAGCAGTGAACGCGGGGAGGAGACCCAGTACTTC | CASSERGEETQYF
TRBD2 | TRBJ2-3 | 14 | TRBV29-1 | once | TGCAGCGGACTGAGCGGGGGGACCACAGATACGCAGTATTTT | CSGLSGGTTDTQYF
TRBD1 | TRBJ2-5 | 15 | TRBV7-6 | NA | TGTGCCAGCAGCTCGGGACAGGGGGGATGGTGGGGCCAGTACTTC | CASSSGQGGWWGQYF
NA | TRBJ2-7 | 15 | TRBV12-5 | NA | TGTGCTAGTGGTTTGTTCCATTTTGTCCCCTACGAGCAGTACTTC | CASGLFHFVPYEQYF
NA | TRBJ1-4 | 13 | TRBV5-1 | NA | TGCGCCAGCAGCTTACAGGAGGGGGAAAAACTGTTTTTT | CASSLQEGEKLFF
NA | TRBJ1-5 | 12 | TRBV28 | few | TGTGCCAGCAGACCAGGGTATCAGCCCCAGCATTTT | CASRPGYQPQHF
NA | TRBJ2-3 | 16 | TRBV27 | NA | TGTGCCAGCAGTTTACAAGGGACAATCAGCACAGATACGCAGTATTTT | CASSLQGTISTDTQYF
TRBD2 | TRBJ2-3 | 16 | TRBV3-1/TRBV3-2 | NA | TGTGCCAGCAGCCAAGAACAGCGGGGGGGAACAGATACGCAGTATTTT | CASSQEQRGGTDTQYF
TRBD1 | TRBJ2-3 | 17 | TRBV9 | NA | TGTGCCAGCAGCGCACAAGTGGGGACAGGGAGCACAGATACGCAGTATTTT | CASSAQVGTGSTDTQYF
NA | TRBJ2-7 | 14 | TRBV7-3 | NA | TGTGCCAGCAGCTTAGGTAGTACCCCCTACGAGCAGTACTTC | CASSLGSTPYEQYF
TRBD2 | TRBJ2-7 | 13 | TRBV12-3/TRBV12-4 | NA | TGTGCCAGCCGGACTAGCGGGGACTACGAGCAGTACTTC | CASRTSGDYEQYF
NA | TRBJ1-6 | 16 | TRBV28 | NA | TGTGCCAGCACCCCCAGCGCAGGGACTCGTAATTCACCCCTCCACTTT | CASTPSAGTRNSPLHF
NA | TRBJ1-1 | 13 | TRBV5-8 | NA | TGTGCCAGCAGCTGGTCGGTGGACACTGAAGCTTTCTTT | CASSWSVDTEAFF
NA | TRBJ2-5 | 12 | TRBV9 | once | TGTGCCAGCAGCAGCGGGCCCGAGACCCAGTACTTC | CASSSGPETQYF
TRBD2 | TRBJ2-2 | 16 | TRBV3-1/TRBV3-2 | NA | TGTGCCAGCAGCCAAGGGGAGCTAGCGGGCACCGGGGAGCTGTTTTTT | CASSQGELAGTGELFF
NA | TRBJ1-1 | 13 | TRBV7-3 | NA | TGTGCCAGCAGCTCCCAGGTAAACACTGAAGCTTTCTTT | CASSSQVNTEAFF
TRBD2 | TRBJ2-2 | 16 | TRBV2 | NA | TGTGCCAGCAGGGGACTAGCGGGGACGAACACCGGGGAGCTGTTTTTT | CASRGLAGTNTGELFF
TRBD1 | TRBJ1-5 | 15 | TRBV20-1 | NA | TGCAGTGCTAGTGATGCAGGGGGCTGGAATCAGCCCCAGCATTTT | CSASDAGGWNQPQHF
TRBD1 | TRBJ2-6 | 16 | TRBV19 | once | TGTGCCAGTAGTTTTCGGACAGGGACTGGGGCCAACGTCCTGACTTTC | CASSFRTGTGANVLTF
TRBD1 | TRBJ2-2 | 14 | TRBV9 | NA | TGTGCCAGCAATCCGACAGGGAGCACCGGGGAGCTGTTTTTT | CASNPTGSTGELFF